This T cell receptor beta chain was captured by sequencing in a study of shared clonotypes between healthy human individuals. Study at large: CD4 naive cells filled three plates per donor, CD4 memory three, CD8 naive two and CD8 memory one.

The CDR3 spans 14 residues. CDR1 is MNHNS and CDR2 is SASEGT in the germline V gene. With V trimmed by 2 bases and J by 6 bases, 6 bases remained unmatched. Assay execution took place at the deep level. Profiling relied on immunoSEQ multiplex PCR, and the TCRdb table lists in-frame clones only, not all of them. The data show roughly 1 million clones, about 70% seen once. Findings and limits, study-wide: Non-shared clonotypes had lower generation probabilities than clonotypes shared by all four sorted-subset donors. Sequencing depth was predicted to influence how clonotypes are shared among donors.

A remark on this clone: The antigen is not known.

J is TRBJ1-1 and V is TRBV6-1; 7 nucleotides align to TRBD1. The clonotype was recovered from a man aged 18 to 29 in good health. The specimen sequenced was memory CD4+ T cells sorted from blood. The subset: CD45RA-negative fraction. The CDR3 reads CASSEQGGGPEAFF. CDR3 sequence (DNA): TGTGCCAGCAGTGAACAGGGGGGGGGCCCTGAAGCTTTCTTT.